The clone carrying this TCR beta chain has a count of ten or more. Its antigen is as yet unknown. V shed 6 bases, J shed 4 bases, and the junction held 4 bases outside the gene matches. The CDR3 covers 14 residues. This sample was included in a study of response to subunit inactivated influenza vaccine. Points from the study as a whole: After each seasonal influenza vaccination, few new T cells are recruited, the authors suggested.

Each CDR3 protein gets one entry after TCRdb re-called the RT-PCR reads with MiXCR. Of roughly 170,000 distinct CDR3 sequences listed, about 9% were seen once; the top ten hold 9.5% to 13%. This material consisted of non-naive T cells sorted from PBMCs, taken on the day of vaccination. The chain employs TRBV12-3 or TRBV12-4 and TRBJ1-5; 9 bases align to TRBD1. The receptor was isolated from a man aged 50-60 years who received an inactivated influenza vaccine. Here the CDR3 reads CASSGTGSNQPQHF. In nucleotides, the CDR3 is TGTGCCAGCAGCGGGACAGGGTCTAATCAGCCCCAGCATTTT.